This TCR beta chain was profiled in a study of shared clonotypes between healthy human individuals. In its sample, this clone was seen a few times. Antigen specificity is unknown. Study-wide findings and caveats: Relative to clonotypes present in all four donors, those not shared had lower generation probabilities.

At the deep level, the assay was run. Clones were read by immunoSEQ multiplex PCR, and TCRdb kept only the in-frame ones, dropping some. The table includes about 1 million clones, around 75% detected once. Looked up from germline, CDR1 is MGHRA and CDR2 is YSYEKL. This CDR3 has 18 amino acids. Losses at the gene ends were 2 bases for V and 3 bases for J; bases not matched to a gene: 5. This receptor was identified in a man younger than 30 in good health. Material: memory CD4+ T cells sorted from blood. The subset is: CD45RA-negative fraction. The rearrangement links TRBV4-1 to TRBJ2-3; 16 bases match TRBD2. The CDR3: CASSQYGTSGGATDTQYF. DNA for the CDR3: TGCGCCAGCAGCCAATATGGGACTAGCGGGGGGGCTACAGATACGCAGTATTTT.